Given below is one T cell receptor (beta chain) in context. What it binds is not known. The ends lost 4 bases at V and 8 bases at J; junction bases unmatched: 6. The CDR3 sequence is 14 residues long. Germline assignment: CDR1 SNHLY and CDR2 FYNNEI. This record comes from a study of cytomegalovirus exposure and HLA in healthy donors. General observations from the study: An Asian-associated ancestry cluster reportedly showed fewer N-insertions than the approximately 660-donor mean in a later analysis. Upon later analysis, TCR association rates were observed to vary by HLA locus, being highest for DRB1 and lowest for HLA-C.

The primer mix had 60 Vbeta and 13 Jbeta primers. TCRdb's table, derived via immunoSEQ multiplex PCR, lists solely in-frame clones and lacks some. This sample has around 140,000 clones; just under 75% occur once, and the top ten carry roughly 1.7%. Healthy bone marrow donors formed the donor group. The sequenced sample consisted of PBMCs. The TCR sequence derives from a woman between 18 and 30 years old in good health and CMV-seronegative. V usage is TRBV2 and J usage is TRBJ1-4, with 8 positions matching TRBD1. The CDR3 bases are TGTGCCAGCAGTGGGGGACAGGTGGGGGAAAAACTGTTTTTT. Protein: CASSGGQVGEKLFF.